Each of the 10 T cell receptor beta chains below was sequenced from the same sample in a study of T cell clonotyping in hematopoietic cell transplantation (dated by TCRdb to the early 2020s). The receptor library was made with the immunoSEQ multiplex PCR assay. In TCRdb, the immuneACCESS table is reduced to in-frame sequences with V and J assigned. These tables do not hold every clone; where another copy was compared, an unresolved V gene accounts for under half, and the others remain unexplained. This sample gives fewer than 15,000 clones in total; approximately 90% of them show up just once. The ten largest clones represent 0.79% of the sample. Material: peripheral blood mononuclear cells. The origin of the receptors is a woman aged 45-59 years in good health. Some clones in this sample may be carry-over from other donors' samples.

The chain carries TRBV29-1 and TRBJ2-5; no reliable D call. CDR1 and CDR2 from the germline V gene are SQVTM and ANQGSEA. The V end was cut by 7 bases, the J end by 2 bases, with 5 bases between. The CDR3 runs to 10 residues. CDR3 nucleotide sequence: TGCAGCGGGATACAAGAGACCCAGTACTTC. Its protein is CSGIQETQYF. Full variable domain (outside the CDR3, taken from reference TRBV29-1 and TRBJ2-5): SAVISQKPSRDICQRGTSLTIQCQVDSQVTMMFWYRQQPGQSLTLIATANQGSEATYESGFVIDKFPISRPNLTFSTLTVSNMSPEDSSIYLCSGIQETQYFGPGTRLLVL.

This rearrangement joins TRBV5-6 to TRBJ1-6; D is possibly TRBD1 (6 bases). Germline V gene lookup returns CDR1 SGHDT and CDR2 YYEEEE. The CDR3 length is 18 residues. Trimming removed 1 base from V and 6 bases from J, with 20 bases in between. CDR3 coding DNA: TGTGCCAGCAGCTTGCCCCTCGCGGGGGGCGTGGGTAATTCACCCCTCCACTTT. Amino acid sequence: CASSLPLAGGVGNSPLHF.

The chain recombines TRBV21-1 with TRBJ1-5; no DNA check was done on the table's D call, TRBD1. TRBV21-1 is reported as a pseudogene. The CDR3 loop spans 14 amino acids. The CDR3 nucleotides read TGTGCCAGCAGCAATACAGACAAGGATCAGCCCCAGCATTTT. This translates into CASSNTDKDQPQHF.

The gene calls are TRBV11-2 and TRBJ2-2; 9 nucleotides match TRBD1. The CDR3 is made up of 18 amino acids. Unmatched junction bases numbered 13, after V lost 4 bases and J lost 4 bases. Germline CDR1 reads SGHAT; CDR2 reads FQNNGV. The CDR3 here is CASSSRSQGALGTGELFF. In DNA, the CDR3 is TGTGCCAGCAGCTCCCGATCACAGGGGGCATTGGGCACCGGGGAGCTGTTTTTT.

The table lists this clone with a count of one. The V and J genes are TRBV7-3 and TRBJ2-3, with 10 bases lining up with TRBD2. The CDR3 runs 15 residues. With 5 bases clipped from V and 2 bases from J, the junction kept 4 bases outside the gene matches. Germline loops: CDR1 SGHTA, CDR2 FQGTGA. CDR3 loop: CASSNSGGPTDTQYF. CDR3 sequence (DNA): TGTGCCAGCAGCAATAGCGGGGGGCCCACAGATACGCAGTATTTT.

The V call is TRBV11-2, the J call TRBJ2-3; D unclear. The CDR3 is 15 amino acids. The germline V gene encodes CDR1 SGHAT and CDR2 FQNNGV. The V end was cut by 5 bases, the J end by 5 bases, with 17 bases between. Here the CDR3 reads CASSEMVSPRDTQYF. CDR3 bases: TGTGCCAGCAGCGAAATGGTTTCTCCAAGAGATACGCAGTATTTT. Filled out from reference TRBV11-2 and TRBJ2-3, the complete variable domain reads EAGVAQSPRYKIIEKRQSVAFWCNPISGHATLYWYQQILGQGPKLLIQFQNNGVVDDSQLPKDRFSAERLKGVDSTLKIQPAKLEDSAVYLCASSEMVSPRDTQYFGPGTRLTVL.

The chain links TRBV5-6 to TRBJ2-5; TRBD2 matches 9 bases. CDR1 and CDR2 (germline): SGHDT, YYEEEE. The CDR3 runs to 18 residues. V was clipped by 1 base and J by 2 bases; unmatched bases: 12. The DNA for the CDR3 is TGTGCCAGCAGCTTGAAAGGGGCGGGGGGGCCCCGACAAGAGACCCAGTACTTC. Translated, it gives CASSLKGAGGPRQETQYF.

The J gene is TRBJ1-5, the V gene TRBV4-1; D is perhaps TRBD1 (5 bases). Germline V gives CDR1 MGHRA, CDR2 YSYEKL. The CDR3 sequence is 18 residues long. Trimming shortened V by 0 bases and J by 2 bases, and 17 bases separated the two germline ends. The CDR3 region has the DNA TGCGCCAGCAGCCAAGAGGGTGAGGAGGGGCCTGGCAATCAGCCCCAGCATTTT. Its protein product is CASSQEGEEGPGNQPQHF.

This sequence joins TRBV6-6 and TRBJ2-5; D gene ambiguous. Trimming stripped 2 bases from V and 7 bases from J, with 8 bases between. The CDR3 extends over 12 amino acids. Germline V gives CDR1 MNHNY, CDR2 SVGAGI (reference sequence). For the CDR3, the DNA is TGTGCCAGCAGTTACGGGTTGGGGACCCAGTACTTC. Protein product: CASSYGLGTQYF.

The V call is TRBV19, the J call TRBJ1-1; possible D gene TRBD1, 6 bases. Trimming left V 6 bases short and J 6 bases short, with 17 bases between. The CDR3 totals 14 residues. Germline V gives CDR1 LNHDA, CDR2 SQIVND (reference sequence). This chain's CDR3 is CASSDPGHFPEAFF. The CDR3 nucleotides are TGTGCCAGTAGCGACCCGGGACATTTCCCTGAAGCTTTCTTT.